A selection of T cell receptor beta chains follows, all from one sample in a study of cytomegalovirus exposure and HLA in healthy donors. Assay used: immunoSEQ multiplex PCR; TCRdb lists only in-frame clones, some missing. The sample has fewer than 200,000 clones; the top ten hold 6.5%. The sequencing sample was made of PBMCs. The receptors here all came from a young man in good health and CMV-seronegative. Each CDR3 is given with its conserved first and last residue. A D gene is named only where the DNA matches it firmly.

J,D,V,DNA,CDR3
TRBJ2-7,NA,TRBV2,TGTGCCAGCAGTGCGGTTGACAGGACCTACGAGCAGTACTTC,CASSAVDRTYEQYF
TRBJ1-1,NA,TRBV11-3,TGTGCCAGCAGCCGGGGGGGGGTCTGGGGCGATGGGAACATGAACACTGAAGCTTTCTTT,CASSRGGVWGDGNMNTEAFF
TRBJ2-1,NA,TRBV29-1,TGCAGCGCCGGACAACAGTCCAATGAGCAGTTCTTC,CSAGQQSNEQFF
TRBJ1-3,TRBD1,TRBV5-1,TGCGCCAGCAGCAAAGACAGGGGGACTGGAAACACCATATATTTT,CASSKDRGTGNTIYF
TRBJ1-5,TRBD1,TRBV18,TGTGCCAGCTCAGGAGGGGGCGATCAGCCCCAGCATTTT,CASSGGGDQPQHF
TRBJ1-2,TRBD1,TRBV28,TGTGCCAGCTGGGACAGGGGGTACTATGGCTACACCTTC,CASWDRGYYGYTF
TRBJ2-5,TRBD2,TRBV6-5,TGTGCCAGCAGTTCTCTACACGCCGCGGGAGCGGAGACCCAGTACTTC,CASSSLHAAGAETQYF
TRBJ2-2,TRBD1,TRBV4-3,TGCGCCAGCAGCCAGGAATCCACAGGGGCCCTGAACACCGGGGAGCTGTTTTTT,CASSQESTGALNTGELFF
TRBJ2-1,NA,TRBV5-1,TGCGCCAGCAGCCCCCGTGCGGGAAACAATGAGCAGTTCTTC,CASSPRAGNNEQFF
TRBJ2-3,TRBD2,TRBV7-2,TGTGCCAGCAGCTCCGGACTAGCTACAGATACGCAGTATTTT,CASSSGLATDTQYF
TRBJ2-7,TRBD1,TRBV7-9,TGTGCCAGCAGCTCCGGGACAGGGGTGTACGAGCAGTACTTC,CASSSGTGVYEQYF